This T cell receptor (beta chain) was obtained from a study of shared clonotypes between healthy human individuals. Across the study: Used for every donor were three CD4 naive, three CD4 memory, two CD8 naive and one CD8 memory plate. Study-wide results and caveats: Clonotypes which were not shared had lower generation probabilities than clonotypes that all four donors shared.

Only Caucasian adults living in Nashville, Tennessee made up the donor group. Regarding this clone: Its specificity is unknown.

V shed 0 bases, J shed 5 bases, and the junction held 6 bases outside the gene matches. The CDR3 extends over 15 amino acids. The germline CDR1 and CDR2 sequences are SGDLS and YYNGEE. Approximately 220 ng DNA, 30,000 or so T cell genomes, went into each sorted-subset replicate PCR. Data came from immunoSEQ multiplex PCR; TCRdb stores just in-frame clones and leaves some out. The top ten hold around 0.4% of the sample, which has a few million clones, 80% to 95% seen once. Sequencing input: naive CD4+ T cells from PBMCs. The subset was: CD45RA+ positively selected. The TCR was taken from a young man in good health. Some clones in this sample may be carry-over from other donors' samples. This chain links TRBV9 with TRBJ2-5; 8 nucleotides match TRBD2. The CDR3 nucleotides read TGTGCCAGCAGCGTAGTGGGTAGCGGGATTGAGACCCAGTACTTC. This translates into CASSVVGSGIETQYF.